One sample yielded the 25 T cell receptor beta chains listed below, sequenced in a study of shared T cell receptors in the human thymus. The assay was immunoSEQ multiplex PCR, and TCRdb's table has in-frame clones only and misses some. In the table there are 630,000 or so clones, around 87% of which are singletons. These sequences were also reported in another study, on human thymus T cells.

The sample comprised thymocytes. These receptors came from a boy younger than two with a congenital heart defect.

V and J are TRBV28 and TRBJ2-7; 9 positions match TRBD2. The CDR3 totals 14 residues. Germline CDR1 and CDR2: MDHEN and SYDVKM. V trimming: 6 bases; J trimming: 4 bases; junction bases outside the gene matches: 7. Written as DNA, the CDR3 is TGTGCCAGCAGACGCAGCGGGGGGCTGTACGAGCAGTACTTC. This codes for CASRRSGGLYEQYF. Full variable domain (remainder filled in from reference TRBV28 and TRBJ2-7): DVKVTQSSRYLVKRTGEKVFLECVQDMDHENMFWYRQDPGLGLRLIYFSYDVKMKEKGDIPEGYSVSREKKERFSLILESASTNQTSMYLCASRRSGGLYEQYFGPGTRLTVT.

V is TRBV7-8 and J is TRBJ1-6, with 7 bases lining up with TRBD1. CDR3 length: 16 amino acids. V was pared by 0 bases and J by 7 bases, with 6 bases of the junction left unmatched. Germline V CDR1 and CDR2: SGHVS, FQNEAQ. This chain's CDR3 is CASSLAWDSRNSPLHF. In DNA, the CDR3 is TGTGCCAGCAGCTTAGCCTGGGACAGTCGGAATTCACCCCTCCACTTT.

Here the CDR3 DNA reads TGTGCCAGTCGAAGCTTTTGGGGGCGCACCGGGGAGCTGTTTTTT. It yields the protein CASRSFWGRTGELFF. This chain links TRBV5-6 with TRBJ2-2; D perhaps matches TRBD1 (6 bases). Trimming shortened V by 8 bases and J by 4 bases, and 18 bases separated the two germline ends. This CDR3 is 15 amino acids long. Germline values: CDR1 SGHDT, CDR2 YYEEEE.

The chain links TRBV5-5 to TRBJ2-7; 7 nucleotides agree with TRBD2. Trimming cost V 7 bases and J 4 bases; bases outside gene matches: 11. The germline V gene encodes CDR1 SGHKS and CDR2 YYEKEE (reference sequence). The CDR3 runs 14 residues. In nucleotides, the CDR3 is TGTGCCAGCCGCCCGGGGGGTCGATTTTACGAGCAGTACTTC. Amino acids: CASRPGGRFYEQYF.

V usage is TRBV30 and J usage is TRBJ2-1; 8 bases match TRBD2. Losses at the gene ends were 5 bases for V and 8 bases for J; bases not matched to a gene: 11. This CDR3 region has 14 residues. CDR1 and CDR2 from the germline V gene are GTSNPN and SVGIG (reference sequence). This CDR3 is CAWHPRPGGDEQFF. The DNA of the CDR3 is TGTGCCTGGCATCCGCGGCCCGGGGGGGATGAGCAGTTCTTC. The full variable domain, rest sourced from reference TRBV30 and TRBJ2-1, is SQTIHQWPATLVQPVGSPLSLECTVEGTSNPNLYWYRQAAGRGLQLLFYSVGIGQISSEVPQNLSASRPQDRQFILSSKKLLLSDSGFYLCAWHPRPGGDEQFFGPGTRLTVL.

V is TRBV28 and J is TRBJ1-2; possibly TRBD1 for D (6 bases). Trimming stripped 2 bases from V and 8 bases from J, with 21 bases between. The CDR3 covers 16 residues. CDR1 is MDHEN, CDR2 SYDVKM, per germline. Here the CDR3 DNA reads TGTGCCAGCAGTTTACCCAGGGGTAATGATTCGTGGGGCTACACCTTC. Amino acid sequence: CASSLPRGNDSWGYTF.

V and J are TRBV6-6 and TRBJ2-3, with D tentatively TRBD1 (5 bases). The V and J ends lost 2 bases and 4 bases respectively, with 10 bases between them. Germline values: CDR1 MNHNY, CDR2 SVGAGI (reference sequence). The CDR3 has 14 amino acids. The CDR3: CASSYPKQADTQYF. In nucleotides, the CDR3 is TGTGCCAGCAGTTACCCAAAACAGGCAGATACGCAGTATTTT.

This sequence joins TRBV7-2 and TRBJ2-7, with a tentative D call TRBD2 (6 bases). The germline CDR1 and CDR2 sequences are SGHTA and FQGNSA. The CDR3 covers 17 residues. Trimming took 5 bases from V and 2 from J, leaving 22 bases between them. The DNA of the CDR3 is TGTGCCAGCAGCCTTTCTTACGTGAGTAGCGGTCCCTACGAGCAGTACTTC. It is translated as CASSLSYVSSGPYEQYF.

The CDR3 DNA follows: TGTGCCAGCAGCCCAGGGCTGAACACTGAAGCTTTCTTT. Protein sequence: CASSPGLNTEAFF. The chain combines TRBV4-2 with TRBJ1-1; a possible D gene is TRBD1 (5 bases). Germline loops: CDR1 LGHNA, CDR2 YNFKEQ. Trimming stripped 4 bases from V and 0 bases from J, with 6 bases between. The CDR3 loop spans 13 amino acids.

The genes are TRBV6-1 and TRBJ1-1, with 7 nucleotides matching TRBD1. This CDR3 is built from 16 residues. The trim removed 0 bases at V and 0 bases at J, leaving 4 bases unmatched. Germline CDR1 MNHNS, CDR2 SASEGT. Here the CDR3 DNA reads TGTGCCAGCAGTGAAGCCCCGGACAGGATGAACACTGAAGCTTTCTTT. Translated, it gives CASSEAPDRMNTEAFF.

The rearrangement joins TRBV28 to TRBJ2-3; 9 bases agree with TRBD2. With V trimmed by 4 bases and J by 3 bases, 11 bases remained unmatched. The CDR3 is 17 residues long. Germline V CDR1 and CDR2: MDHEN, SYDVKM. In DNA, the CDR3 is TGTGCCAGCAGTTCATGCGCTCTAGCGGGGAAGACAGATACGCAGTATTTT. It specifies CASSSCALAGKTDTQYF.

Note on this clone: The sample holds other DNA sequences that translate to the same CDR3. The gene calls are TRBV5-1 and TRBJ2-1, with D uncertain. Germline lookup yields CDR1 SGHRS and CDR2 YFSETQ. V was clipped by 0 bases and J by 1 base, with 5 bases between them. This CDR3 comprises 14 residues. The CDR3 bases are TGCGCCAGCAGCTTGGACAGTTCCTACAATGAGCAGTTCTTC. Translation: CASSLDSSYNEQFF.

The chain carries TRBV5-1 and TRBJ2-3, with 8 nucleotides matching TRBD2. This CDR3 is 15 amino acids long. The V segment lost 4 bases and the J segment 0 bases; nucleotides outside the gene matches: 4. CDR1 is SGHRS and CDR2 is YFSETQ in the germline V gene. The CDR3 region has the DNA TGCGCCAGCAGCGCTACTAGCGGTAGCACAGATACGCAGTATTTT. This gives the protein CASSATSGSTDTQYF. Full variable domain (missing parts from reference TRBV5-1 and TRBJ2-3): KAGVTQTPRYLIKTRGQQVTLSCSPISGHRSVSWYQQTPGQGLQFLFEYFSETQRNKGNFPGRFSGRQFSNSRSEMNVSTLELGDSALYLCASSATSGSTDTQYFGPGTRLTVL.

For this clone: An end of the junction does not agree with germline; a read error may underlie this. The rearrangement uses TRBV6-5 and TRBJ1-6; D may be TRBD1 (5 bases). CDR1 and CDR2 (germline): MNHEY, SVGAGI. CDR3 length: 14 residues. The CDR3 sequence is CASPGNQNNSPLHF. CDR3 sequence (DNA): TGTGCCAGCCCAGGGAATCAGAATAATTCCCCCCTCCACTTT.

The V call is TRBV18, the J call TRBJ2-3, with 8 bases lining up with TRBD2. CDR1 is KGHSH and CDR2 is LQKENI in the germline V gene. J gave up 4 bases and V 2 bases, and 5 bases lay outside the gene matches. CDR3 length: 15 residues. In nucleotides, the CDR3 is TGTGCCAGCTCACCATGCCGGGAGGGAGCAGATACGCAGTATTTT. Translating it yields CASSPCREGADTQYF. The whole variable domain, filled in from reference TRBV18 and TRBJ2-3, reads NAGVMQNPRHLVRRRGQEARLRCSPMKGHSHVYWYRQLPEEGLKFMVYLQKENIIDESGMPKERFSAEFPKEGPSILRIQQVVRGDSAAYFCASSPCREGADTQYFGPGTRLTVL.

V is TRBV4-1 and J is TRBJ2-7, with TRBD1 as a possible D gene (8 bases). Germline V gives CDR1 MGHRA, CDR2 YSYEKL. The CDR3 is made up of 17 amino acids. V lost 1 base to trimming and J lost 7 bases, with 23 bases between them. CDR3 sequence: CASSQGGGTGSRWEQYF. The CDR3 bases are TGCGCCAGCAGCCAAGGGGGGGGGACAGGTTCGAGGTGGGAGCAGTACTTC.

The J gene is TRBJ2-2, the V gene TRBV28, with unresolved D. Trimming pared 1 base from V and 4 bases from J, leaving 10 bases between. From germline, CDR1 is MDHEN and CDR2 SYDVKM. The CDR3 extends over 15 amino acids. This CDR3 is CASSLLGKSTGELFF. The CDR3 coding sequence is TGTGCCAGCAGTTTATTGGGCAAATCCACCGGGGAGCTGTTTTTT.

The V call is TRBV4-3, the J call TRBJ2-2; no definite D call. This CDR3 has 18 amino acids. Per the germline V gene, CDR1 is LGHNA and CDR2 is YSLEER. With 0 bases removed from V and 6 bases from J, the gap between germline ends came to 20 bases. For the CDR3, the DNA is TGCGCCAGCAGCCAAGATGGTCCACGGCTAGAAGTCCCCGGGGAGCTGTTTTTT. Translating gives CASSQDGPRLEVPGELFF.

This chain uses TRBV7-2 with TRBJ1-5; TRBD1 agrees at 7 bases. This CDR3 spans 14 amino acids. The V and J ends lost 3 bases and 6 bases, in that order; junction bases with no gene match: 5. Germline lookup yields CDR1 SGHTA and CDR2 FQGNSA. The CDR3 DNA reads as TGTGCCAGCAGCTTCAGACAGGGTATTCAGCCCCAGCATTTT. It yields the protein CASSFRQGIQPQHF.

V is TRBV14 and J is TRBJ2-1; 9 bases line up with TRBD2. The germline V gene encodes CDR1 SGHDN and CDR2 FVKESK. The length of the CDR3 is 17 residues. With 1 base clipped from V and 9 bases from J, the junction kept 13 bases outside the gene matches. The CDR3 is CASSQGAPRSGRGEQFF. In DNA form, the CDR3 reads TGTGCCAGCAGCCAAGGTGCTCCCCGTAGCGGGAGAGGTGAGCAGTTCTTC. Based on the CDR3 plus reference TRBV14 and TRBJ2-1, the full variable domain is EAGVTQFPSHSVIEKGQTVTLRCDPISGHDNLYWYRRVMGKEIKFLLHFVKESKQDESGMPNNRFLAERTGGTYSTLKVQPAELEDSGVYFCASSQGAPRSGRGEQFFGPGTRLTVL.

This clone has just one count. V is TRBV6-6 and J is TRBJ2-7, with D maybe TRBD1 (5 bases). The CDR3 sequence is 14 residues long. The V end lost 6 bases, the J end lost 9 bases, and 21 bases lay between the germline ends. The germline gives CDR1 MNHNY, CDR2 SVGAGI (reference sequence). The CDR3 spells CASRPVVWGCWQYF. The CDR3 coding sequence is TGTGCCAGCAGGCCGGTTGTCTGGGGCTGTTGGCAGTACTTC.

V is TRBV4-3 and J is TRBJ2-7; TRBD1 matches 7 bases. This CDR3 region has 16 residues. Germline V lookup: CDR1 LGHNA, CDR2 YSLEER. The V segment lost 2 bases and the J segment 2 bases; nucleotides outside the gene matches: 9. DNA of the CDR3: TGCGCCAGCAGCCAAAACACAGAGACAGGGACCTACGAGCAGTACTTC. Amino acids: CASSQNTETGTYEQYF.

This chain links TRBV11-1 with TRBJ2-7, with a possible D match to TRBD2 (7 bases). CDR1 is SGHAT and CDR2 is FQDESV in the germline V gene (reference sequence). The CDR3 contains 15 residues. V lost 5 bases to trimming and J lost 7 bases, with 21 bases between them. CDR3 DNA sequence: TGTGCCAGCAGCCCCCGGGGGGCGGTCCTGGGTGAGCAGTACTTC. Translation: CASSPRGAVLGEQYF.

The chain carries TRBV7-9 and TRBJ1-1, with D perhaps matching TRBD1 (5 bases). CDR1 and CDR2 (germline): SEHNR, FQNEAQ (reference sequence). V dropped 5 bases and J dropped 0 bases, with 10 bases sitting between them. This CDR3 is built from 14 residues. CDR3 DNA: TGTGCCAGCAGCCCGGACACCTTGAACACTGAAGCTTTCTTT. Its protein is CASSPDTLNTEAFF.

This chain joins TRBV19 and TRBJ1-1; a possible D gene is TRBD1 (6 bases). CDR3 length: 15 residues. CDR1 and CDR2 from the germline V gene are LNHDA and SQIVND (reference sequence). The V gene lost 4 bases and the J gene lost 5 bases, with 17 bases spanning the gap. The CDR3 nucleotides are TGTGCCAGTAGTACGCAACAGGGTGGCAGAACTGAAGCTTTCTTT. As protein: CASSTQQGGRTEAFF.